The rows below give T cell receptor beta chains drawn from one sample of a study of blood T cell repertoires in COVID-19. Method: immunoSEQ multiplex PCR; TCRdb's copy keeps in-frame clones and lacks some. The sample has 60,000 to 95,000 clones, roughly 87% seen once. Material: peripheral blood. The receptor source for this set is a woman aged 45-60 years with acute or convalescent COVID-19. CDR3s include the opening cysteine and the closing phenylalanine or tryptophan. The D gene is left open where the match is weak. The size field is filled for only some rows; it gives once, few, many or a size class.

D gene	V gene	clone size	J gene	CDR3 protein	CDR3 DNA
TRBD1	TRBV7-3	.	TRBJ1-4	CASSLWPGTGGPGATNEKLFF	TGTGCCAGCAGCTTATGGCCCGGGACAGGGGGCCCCGGGGCAACTAATGAAAAACTGTTTTTT
.	TRBV6-5	.	TRBJ2-6	CASSRAKTGANVLTF	TGTGCCAGCAGCCGTGCTAAAACTGGGGCCAACGTCCTGACTTTC
.	TRBV27	.	TRBJ1-2	CASSLNRANLNGYTF	TGTGCCAGCAGTTTAAACAGGGCCAATCTCAATGGCTACACCTTC
.	TRBV10-1	.	TRBJ2-4	CASSETGIKNIQYF	TGCGCCAGCAGTGAGACAGGGATAAAAAACATTCAGTACTTC
TRBD2	TRBV4-3	once	TRBJ2-1	CASSQDRLAAGEQFF	TGCGCCAGCAGCCAAGATCGGCTAGCGGCGGGTGAGCAGTTCTTC
.	TRBV10-1	.	TRBJ1-1	CASNPRTENTEAFF	TGCGCCAGCAATCCTAGGACAGAGAACACTGAAGCTTTCTTT
.	TRBV18	few	TRBJ1-1	CASSPPGNLNTEAFF	TGTGCCAGCTCACCCCCGGGGAACCTGAACACTGAAGCTTTCTTT
TRBD2	TRBV5-1	.	TRBJ2-3	CASRGTSGGTTDTQYF	TGCGCCAGCAGAGGAACTAGCGGGGGGACCACAGATACGCAGTATTTT
TRBD2	TRBV7-7	.	TRBJ2-5	CASSLAGGIQETQYF	TGTGCTAGCAGCTTAGCGGGGGGGATCCAAGAGACCCAGTACTTC
.	TRBV2	once	TRBJ1-6	CASSRPGTPNSPLHF	TGTGCCAGCAGCCGTCCCGGGACACCTAATTCACCCCTCCACTTT
.	TRBV28	.	TRBJ1-2	CASSPGGTFYGYTF	TGTGCCAGCAGTCCGGGAGGGACCTTCTATGGCTACACCTTC
.	TRBV20-1	.	TRBJ2-7	CSAGGSYEQYF	TGCAGTGCGGGGGGTTCCTACGAGCAGTACTTC
.	TRBV19	.	TRBJ1-5	CATAGTQNQPQHF	TGTGCCACCGCCGGGACACAAAATCAGCCCCAGCATTTT
.	TRBV19	.	TRBJ1-5	CASSIDIVKPQHF	TGTGCCAGTAGTATAGATATCGTAAAGCCCCAGCATTTT
TRBD2	TRBV7-8	.	TRBJ2-5	CASSQGLAGASAQETQYF	TGTGCCAGCAGCCAGGGACTAGCGGGGGCGTCTGCACAAGAGACCCAGTACTTC
TRBD1	TRBV29-1	.	TRBJ2-5	CSIGQGQETQYF	TGCAGCATAGGACAGGGGCAAGAGACCCAGTACTTC
TRBD1	TRBV6-5	.	TRBJ1-1	CASSYVGTGETEAFF	TGTGCCAGCAGTTACGTCGGGACAGGGGAAACTGAAGCTTTCTTT
.	TRBV3-1/TRBV3-2	.	TRBJ1-2	CASSRQAVYGYTF	TGTGCCAGCAGCCGACAGGCGGTCTATGGCTACACCTTC
TRBD2	TRBV9	.	TRBJ2-7	CASSVARGGEQYF	TGTGCCAGCAGCGTAGCTCGGGGGGGCGAGCAGTACTTC
TRBD1	TRBV5-1	.	TRBJ1-1	CASSPQGGSEAFF	TGCGCCAGCAGCCCACAGGGGGGGTCCGAAGCTTTCTTT
TRBD1	TRBV2	.	TRBJ1-6	CAGQTGGTNSPLHF	TGTGCCGGACAGACAGGGGGTACTAATTCACCCCTCCACTTT
.	TRBV12-3/TRBV12-4	.	TRBJ1-4	CASSLALDEKLFF	TGTGCCAGCAGTTTAGCCCTAGATGAAAAACTGTTTTTT
.	TRBV25-1	.	TRBJ2-1	CASSEVGGAGNEQFF	TGTGCCAGCAGTGAAGTTGGGGGGGCAGGCAATGAGCAGTTCTTC
.	TRBV19	.	TRBJ1-2	CASSFSGKNYGYTF	TGTGCCAGTAGTTTCTCCGGGAAGAACTATGGCTACACCTTC
TRBD1	TRBV7-9	.	TRBJ1-5	CASSLRTGGQSNQPQHF	TGTGCCAGCAGCCTCCGAACAGGGGGCCAGAGCAATCAGCCCCAGCATTTT
TRBD1	TRBV27	few	TRBJ1-5	CASSPTGLTNQPQHF	TGTGCCAGCAGTCCGACAGGGCTAACCAATCAGCCCCAGCATTTT
.	TRBV5-4	.	TRBJ2-7	CASSLLDNYEQYF	TGTGCCAGCAGCTTGTTGGACAACTACGAGCAGTACTTC
.	TRBV12-3/TRBV12-4	.	TRBJ1-5	CASSSGANQPQHF	TGTGCCAGCAGTTCTGGGGCAAATCAGCCCCAGCATTTT
TRBD1	TRBV6-5	few	TRBJ1-2	CACRQGDYGYTF	TGTGCCTGCCGACAGGGGGACTATGGCTACACCTTC
.	TRBV18	.	TRBJ1-2	CASSPAQGDGYTF	TGTGCCAGCTCCCCAGCCCAGGGCGATGGCTACACCTTC
TRBD2	TRBV27	once	TRBJ2-5	CASSLSLAVQETQYF	TGTGCCAGCAGTTTATCCCTAGCGGTACAAGAGACCCAGTACTTC